The 25 T cell receptor beta chains below come from one sample, sequenced in a study of persistence of HIV-infected CD4 T cells. The libraries were made with immunoSEQ version 4 in survey mode. The table came from immunoSEQ multiplex PCR; TCRdb's copy has only in-frame clones and leaves some out. The sample shows about 43,000 clones, about 90% of them seen only once. Nonspecific anti-CD3/anti-CD28 bead stimulation represents the broad CD4+ T cell repertoire. Sorting selected CD4+ T cells upregulating both CD40 ligand and CD69. The antigens of these receptors remain unknown. Material: CD4+ T cells sorted from PBMCs after roughly 18-hour stimulation, obtained from a patient who received antiretroviral therapy. These receptors originate from an adult man with HIV who was CMV-seropositive.

V gene TRBV7-9 combines with J gene TRBJ2-1, with 7 bases that match TRBD2. The germline gives CDR1 SEHNR, CDR2 FQNEAQ (reference sequence). The CDR3 sequence is 16 residues long. V lost 8 bases and J lost 2; bases outside the gene matches: 12. The CDR3: CASRTPRGETYNEQFF. Here the CDR3 DNA reads TGTGCCAGCCGAACCCCTCGGGGGGAAACCTACAATGAGCAGTTCTTC.

This chain connects TRBV24-1 to TRBJ2-1; TRBD1 aligns across 9 bases. V lost 3 bases to trimming and J lost 5 bases; unmatched junction nucleotides: 4. CDR1 and CDR2 from the germline V gene are KGHDR and SFDVKD. The CDR3 consists of 15 residues. The CDR3 protein is CATSDGGTGNNEQFF. In DNA, the CDR3 is TGTGCCACCAGTGATGGCGGGACAGGGAACAATGAGCAGTTCTTC.

The CDR3 nucleotides read TGCAGCGTCAGTACGGACAGGGCTAATCAGCCCCAGCATTTT. Amino acid sequence: CSVSTDRANQPQHF. The chain is built from TRBV29-1 and TRBJ1-5; 8 positions agree with TRBD1. Germline CDR1 reads SQVTM; CDR2 reads ANQGSEA. V lost 6 bases to trimming and J lost 4 bases; unmatched junction nucleotides: 8. The CDR3 has 14 residues.

The chain has TRBV5-4 and TRBJ2-2, with 11 bases aligning to TRBD2. Germline V lookup: CDR1 SGHNT, CDR2 YYREEE (reference sequence). This CDR3 is built from 17 residues. The J segment lost 7 bases and the V segment lost 3 bases, leaving 11 bases of the junction unmatched. The CDR3 here is CASSSTSGGPPGGELFF. The CDR3 nucleotides are TGTGCCAGCAGCTCCACTAGCGGGGGACCGCCTGGCGGGGAGCTGTTTTTT.

The genes are TRBV10-3 and TRBJ1-2, with 7 positions matching TRBD1. V gave up 6 bases and J gave up 3 bases; unmatched junction bases: 7. The CDR3 contains 14 residues. Germline CDR1 ENHRY, CDR2 SYGVKD. The CDR3 DNA is TGTGCCATCAGACCCGGACAGGTCGACTATGGCTACACCTTC. Its protein product is CAIRPGQVDYGYTF.

The gene calls are TRBV19 and TRBJ1-5; D unclear. There are 13 residues in the CDR3. Germline loops: CDR1 LNHDA, CDR2 SQIVND (reference sequence). V was cut by 3 bases and J by 3 bases, with 6 bases left in between. CDR3 in amino acids: CASSMGFNQPQHF. CDR3 in DNA: TGTGCCAGTAGTATGGGTTTCAATCAGCCCCAGCATTTT. Full variable domain (missing parts from reference TRBV19 and TRBJ1-5): DGGITQSPKYLFRKEGQNVTLSCEQNLNHDAMYWYRQDPGQGLRLIYYSQIVNDFQKGDIAEGYSVSREKKESFPLTVTSAQKNPTAFYLCASSMGFNQPQHFGDGTRLSIL.

The count of this clone is one. V usage is TRBV28 and J usage is TRBJ1-2, with D possibly matching TRBD1 (5 bases). The V end lost 5 bases, the J end lost 0 bases, and 19 bases lay between the germline ends. The CDR3 consists of 17 residues. Germline loops: CDR1 MDHEN, CDR2 SYDVKM. As DNA, the CDR3 is TGTGCCAGCAGTGGAAATCAGGGTGACAGCCCTAACTATGGCTACACCTTC. Amino acids: CASSGNQGDSPNYGYTF.

The chain uses TRBV5-6 and TRBJ2-2; 11 positions match TRBD2. The junction had 8 bases not matched to a gene; V was cut back by 7 bases and J by 6 bases. This CDR3 region has 15 residues. Germline CDR1 SGHDT, CDR2 YYEEEE. CDR3 DNA: TGTGCCAGCGGGAGGGGACTAGCGGTGGCCGGGGAGCTGTTTTTT. This encodes CASGRGLAVAGELFF.

This sequence joins TRBV3-1 (or the pseudogene TRBV3-2) and TRBJ1-1; D ambiguous. From germline, CDR1 is LGHDT and CDR2 YNNKEL (reference sequence). The CDR3 loop spans 14 amino acids. Trimming removed 2 bases at V and 4 bases at J, with 11 bases between. The CDR3, as DNA: TGTGCCAGCAGCCAAACCCCGGGAGGCACTGAAGCTTTCTTT. It specifies CASSQTPGGTEAFF.

This chain links TRBV12-3 or TRBV12-4 with TRBJ1-2; D unclear. V shed 4 bases and J shed 8 bases, with 11 bases lying between them. The CDR3 extends over 12 amino acids. CDR3 nucleotide sequence: TGTGCCAGCAGTTGGAGCCTTAGAGGCTACACCTTC. Translated: CASSWSLRGYTF.

The chain employs TRBV20-1 and TRBJ2-7; D unresolved. Trimming left V 3 bases short and J 2 bases short, with 8 bases between. The germline gives CDR1 DFQATT, CDR2 SNEGSKA (reference sequence). The CDR3 contains 12 residues. CDR3 sequence reads: CSASGTAYEQYF. For the CDR3, the DNA is TGCAGTGCTAGTGGAACGGCCTACGAGCAGTACTTC.

This chain joins TRBV18 and TRBJ1-1; D gene ambiguous. Germline CDR1 is KGHSH and CDR2 is LQKENI. The CDR3 spans 13 residues. V was cut by 9 bases and J by 1 base, with 12 bases left in between. In DNA form, the CDR3 reads TGTGCCAGTTCTGAGGGCAGGAACACTGAAGCTTTCTTT. It codes for CASSEGRNTEAFF.

This clone was detected only once. V is TRBV19 and J is TRBJ2-3; 8 nucleotides match TRBD1. CDR1 is LNHDA and CDR2 is SQIVND in the germline V gene (reference sequence). Trimming removed 6 bases from V and 0 bases from J; junction bases left unmatched: 8. This CDR3 is 16 amino acids long. DNA for the CDR3: TGTGCCAGTAGCAGACAGGGGTTTGCTAGCACAGATACGCAGTATTTT. This codes for CASSRQGFASTDTQYF.

V usage is TRBV7-8 and J usage is TRBJ2-3; a possible D gene is TRBD1 (7 bases). This CDR3 spans 18 amino acids. Germline-derived CDR1 and CDR2 are SGHVS and FQNEAQ. V gave up 0 bases and J gave up 2 bases, with 18 bases separating them. The CDR3 DNA reads TGTGCCAGCAGCTTAGCCTGGGTGCAGGGGGGATCCACAGATACGCAGTATTTT. Its translation is CASSLAWVQGGSTDTQYF. Full variable domain (rest looked up from reference TRBV7-8 and TRBJ2-3): GAGVSQSPRYKVAKRGQDVALRCDPISGHVSLFWYQQALGQGPEFLTYFQNEAQLDKSGLPSDRFFAERPEGSVSTLKIQRTQQEDSAVYLCASSLAWVQGGSTDTQYFGPGTRLTVL.

V and J are TRBV27 and TRBJ1-2; weak D call: TRBD1 (5 bases). The CDR3 totals 14 residues. In germline, CDR1 is MNHEY, CDR2 SMNVEV (reference sequence). Trimming stripped 5 bases from V and 6 bases from J, with 16 bases between. The CDR3: CASSTQRGGDGYTF. The CDR3 region has the DNA TGTGCCAGCAGTACCCAACGGGGGGGGGATGGCTACACCTTC.

V and J are TRBV11-3 and TRBJ2-3; D not resolved. V shed 0 bases and J shed 5 bases, with 3 bases lying between them. The V gene's germline CDR1 is SGHNT and CDR2 YENEEA. The length of the CDR3 is 12 residues. The CDR3 loop is CASSLDEDTQYF. DNA for the CDR3: TGTGCCAGCAGCTTAGACGAAGATACGCAGTATTTT.

This clone occurred a few times. The chain couples TRBV4-2 to TRBJ1-5, with D uncertain. V was clipped by 0 bases and J by 3 bases, with 6 bases between them. This CDR3 has 14 residues. Germline V lookup: CDR1 LGHNA, CDR2 YNFKEQ. The CDR3 loop reads CASSQDQSNQPQHF. The CDR3 region has the DNA TGTGCCAGCAGCCAAGACCAGTCCAATCAGCCCCAGCATTTT.

The count of this clone is one. This sequence joins TRBV29-1 and TRBJ2-2, with TRBD2 as a possible D gene (5 bases). Trimming shortened V by 3 bases and J by 6 bases, and 14 bases separated the two germline ends. The CDR3 totals 14 residues. CDR1 and CDR2 from the germline V gene are SQVTM and ANQGSEA. This CDR3 is CSVEGSRDPGELFF. DNA of the CDR3: TGCAGCGTTGAGGGTTCGAGGGATCCCGGGGAGCTGTTTTTT.

The chain is built from TRBV5-6 and TRBJ1-2; D gene uncertain. Germline CDR1 reads SGHDT; CDR2 reads YYEEEE. The V gene lost 0 bases and the J gene lost 1 base, with 7 bases spanning the gap. CDR3 size: 14 residues. The CDR3 DNA sequence: TGTGCCAGCAGCTTGGGCTCCCGTAACTATGGCTACACCTTC. Translated: CASSLGSRNYGYTF.

Here the CDR3 DNA reads TGTGCCAGCAGGGTACAGGGGCCCAACATTCAGTACTTC. It specifies CASRVQGPNIQYF. The rearrangement links TRBV6-5 to TRBJ2-4; 7 bases map to TRBD1. Losses at the gene ends were 6 bases for V and 7 bases for J; bases not matched to a gene: 6. The germline CDR1 and CDR2 sequences are MNHEY and SVGAGI. This CDR3 is 13 amino acids long.

The V and J genes are TRBV24-1 and TRBJ1-2; D might be TRBD1 (5 bases). The CDR3 is 17 amino acids. V lost 3 bases, J lost 5 bases, and 21 bases lay in between. Germline CDR1 is KGHDR and CDR2 is SFDVKD. Here the CDR3 reads CATSDAEGPRGGYGYTF. The CDR3 bases are TGTGCCACCAGTGATGCGGAGGGACCGAGGGGAGGGTATGGCTACACCTTC.

The chain has TRBV28 and TRBJ1-1; D gene unclear. The V gene's germline CDR1 is MDHEN and CDR2 SYDVKM. The CDR3 is 15 amino acids. The V end was cut by 2 bases, the J end by 0 bases, with 10 bases between. CDR3 sequence reads: CASSLIGPMNTEAFF. As DNA, the CDR3 is TGTGCCAGCAGTTTAATCGGGCCGATGAACACTGAAGCTTTCTTT.

V usage is TRBV10-3 and J usage is TRBJ2-3; 9 positions match TRBD1. Germline-derived CDR1 and CDR2 are ENHRY and SYGVKD. The CDR3 runs to 17 residues. The V gene end was trimmed by 5 bases and the J gene end by 2 bases; junction bases not matched to a gene: 11. The CDR3 loop is CAISPRGTGPTTDTQYF. CDR3 nucleotide sequence: TGTGCCATCAGTCCCCGGGGGACAGGGCCCACCACAGATACGCAGTATTTT.

The J gene is TRBJ1-2, the V gene TRBV6-1; unclear D gene. The CDR3 runs to 14 residues. Looked up from germline, CDR1 is MNHNS and CDR2 is SASEGT. Trimming cost V 3 bases and J 2 bases, with 10 bases left between them. DNA for the CDR3: TGTGCCAGCAGTGAGGAGGACGGGAACTATGGCTACACCTTC. It specifies CASSEEDGNYGYTF.

This sequence joins TRBV18 and TRBJ1-5; a possible D gene is TRBD1 (5 bases). The CDR3 covers 17 residues. V lost 5 bases and J 3 bases, leaving 20 bases between the germline ends. Germline V gene lookup returns CDR1 KGHSH and CDR2 LQKENI. The CDR3 DNA follows: TGTGCCAGCTCATCAAGTCGGGACTCCGGGAACAATCAGCCCCAGCATTTT. This codes for CASSSSRDSGNNQPQHF.